This T cell receptor beta chain stems from a study of OX40 agonist ivuxolimab in advanced cancers. CDR3 length: 17 amino acids. From germline, CDR1 is MDHEN and CDR2 SYDVKM. The J segment lost 3 bases and the V segment lost 3 bases, leaving 6 bases of the junction unmatched. Assay: immunoSEQ multiplex PCR; the TCRdb copy retains only in-frame clones and omits some. The table includes some 46,000 clones, roughly 80% detected once. The input for sequencing was CD4+ or CD8+ T cells sorted from blood, taken in a trial of the OX40 agonist ivuxolimab. The sequence was obtained from an adult with an advanced solid tumor such as melanoma, head and neck, liver or kidney cancer. The gene calls are TRBV28 and TRBJ2-7; TRBD2 matches 15 bases. CDR3 DNA sequence: TGTGCCAGCAGTTTGGGACTAGCGGGAGGACCCCGCTACGAGCAGTACTTC. Residues: CASSLGLAGGPRYEQYF.